These 13 T cell receptor beta chains were sequenced from one sample in a study of T cells after yellow fever vaccination (dated by TCRdb to about 2019). The treatment or condition label for this specimen denotes: live attenuated yellow fever vaccine strain. Library construction relied on 5' RACE. Sequencing was performed on an Illumina NovaSeq 6000. TCRdb reanalyzed the raw reads on its own, using fastp at Q25 for trimming and MiXCR for clone calling, and kept in-frame beta chains. Rows merge per CDR3 protein into single entries with the most common DNA and genes. Present in this sample are approximately 300,000 distinct CDR3 sequences, about 10% of which were seen just once. The top ten clones comprise about 3% of the sample. Sequences were derived from CD4+ T cells sorted from PBMCs, sampled 45 days after the yellow fever booster vaccination. The receptor set was obtained from a man between 18 and 35 years old who received the YFV17D yellow fever vaccine.

This clonotype was counted ten times or more. The rearrangement joins TRBV18 to TRBJ2-1; D is unresolved. With 6 bases removed from V and 5 bases from J, the gap between germline ends came to 17 bases. The CDR3 has 15 residues. CDR1 and CDR2 from the germline V gene are KGHSH and LQKENI. As DNA, the CDR3 is TGTGCCAGCTCCCCCGCCGTCGGATACAACAATGAGCAGTTCTTC. Amino acids: CASSPAVGYNNEQFF.

This chain uses TRBV5-1 with TRBJ2-3, with D perhaps given as TRBD1 or TRBD2 (7 bases each). CDR3 length: 16 amino acids. V gave up 1 base and J gave up 4 bases, with 16 bases separating them. The germline V gene encodes CDR1 SGHRS and CDR2 YFSETQ. The CDR3 sequence: CASSLYGRGGPDTQYF. The CDR3 bases are TGCGCCAGCAGCTTGTATGGCAGGGGGGGCCCAGATACGCAGTATTTT.

This clonotype showed up just a few times. The chain is built from TRBV7-2 and TRBJ2-5; the D is unclear. This CDR3 spans 12 amino acids. The V gene's germline CDR1 is SGHTA and CDR2 FQGNSA. V was cut by 5 bases and J by 4 bases, with 8 bases left in between. The CDR3 DNA sequence: TGTGCCAGCAGCGCACAACGAGAGACCCAGTACTTC. As protein: CASSAQRETQYF.

The chain joins TRBV27 to TRBJ1-2; weak D call: TRBD1 (5 bases). Germline lookup yields CDR1 MNHEY and CDR2 SMNVEV (reference sequence). The CDR3 consists of 17 residues. V gave up 1 base and J gave up 7 bases, with 22 bases separating them. CDR3 protein: CASSLLVMLGTTSGYTF. Written as DNA, the CDR3 is TGTGCCAGCAGTTTATTGGTGATGTTAGGGACGACGAGTGGCTACACCTTC.

This clonotype showed up just a few times. V usage is TRBV28 and J usage is TRBJ2-2; the match to TRBD1 covers 7 bases. From germline, CDR1 is MDHEN and CDR2 SYDVKM. The CDR3 totals 16 residues. V was clipped by 3 bases and J by 1 base; unmatched bases: 5. The CDR3 DNA is TGTGCCAGCAGTTTCCCTGGGACAGAGAACACCGGGGAGCTGTTTTTT. It yields the protein CASSFPGTENTGELFF.

The rearrangement uses TRBV4-3 and TRBJ2-4, with D uncertain. Looked up from germline, CDR1 is LGHNA and CDR2 is YSLEER. The CDR3 extends over 14 amino acids. The V and J ends lost 1 base and 6 bases respectively, with 10 bases between them. CDR3 in amino acids: CASSQGSYSNIQYF. The CDR3 DNA is TGCGCCAGCAGCCAAGGGTCATACTCAAACATTCAGTACTTC.

This clonotype showed up just a few times. The chain carries TRBV12-3 or TRBV12-4 and TRBJ2-7; the D gene is possibly TRBD2 (6 bases). Between the trimmed V and J ends, which lost 6 bases and 3 bases, there was a span of 12 bases. CDR3 length: 13 amino acids. The CDR3 sequence is CASRRGTLYEQYF. CDR3 in DNA: TGTGCCAGCAGGCGGGGCACCCTCTACGAGCAGTACTTC.

J is TRBJ1-5 and V is TRBV7-8; D gene uncertain. V gave up 3 bases and J gave up 7 bases, with 10 bases separating them. Germline V gives CDR1 SGHVS, CDR2 FQNEAQ. The CDR3 covers 13 residues. The DNA for the CDR3 is TGTGCCAGCAGCTTGGGAACCGGGCAGCCCCAGCATTTT. It is translated as CASSLGTGQPQHF.

The chain recombines TRBV6-6 with TRBJ2-7, with D perhaps TRBD2 (5 bases). Germline CDR1 and CDR2: MNHNY and SVGAGI (reference sequence). This CDR3 has 12 residues. Trimming cost V 5 bases and J 12 bases, with 17 bases left between them. CDR3 region: CASSRPPGLTYF. The CDR3 DNA sequence: TGTGCCAGCAGTCGTCCCCCAGGACTCACGTACTTC.

This clonotype showed up just a few times. The V gene is TRBV5-1, the J gene TRBJ1-6; maybe TRBD1 (5 bases). The CDR3 has 18 amino acids. V lost 1 base and J lost 0, with 14 bases in between. Germline assignment: CDR1 SGHRS and CDR2 YFSETQ. The CDR3 bases are TGCGCCAGCAGCTTGCGCCCTAACAGGAGCTCCTATAATTCACCCCTCCACTTT. Its translation is CASSLRPNRSSYNSPLHF. Drawing the rest from reference TRBV5-1 and TRBJ1-6, the complete variable domain is KAGVTQTPRYLIKTRGQQVTLSCSPISGHRSVSWYQQTPGQGLQFLFEYFSETQRNKGNFPGRFSGRQFSNSRSEMNVSTLELGDSALYLCASSLRPNRSSYNSPLHFGNGTRLTVT.

This clonotype was seen repeatedly, ten times or more. V gene TRBV5-1 combines with J gene TRBJ1-1; D is perhaps TRBD1 (5 bases). The germline V gene has CDR1 SGHRS and CDR2 YFSETQ. V was shortened by 2 bases and J by 4 bases, with 12 bases between the two germline ends. The CDR3 covers 14 residues. The CDR3 DNA follows: TGCGCCAGCAGCTTCATGGGGCATGGCACTGAAGCTTTCTTT. It codes for CASSFMGHGTEAFF. The full variable domain, completed using reference TRBV5-1 and TRBJ1-1, is KAGVTQTPRYLIKTRGQQVTLSCSPISGHRSVSWYQQTPGQGLQFLFEYFSETQRNKGNFPGRFSGRQFSNSRSEMNVSTLELGDSALYLCASSFMGHGTEAFFGQGTRLTVV.

The chain uses TRBV3-1 and TRBJ2-2; no firm D call. The V end lost 1 base, the J end lost 3 bases, and 6 bases lay between the germline ends. The CDR3 extends over 14 amino acids. The germline V gene has CDR1 LGHDT and CDR2 YNNKEL (reference sequence). In DNA form, the CDR3 reads TGTGCCAGCAGCCAAGTCACGTACACCGGGGAGCTGTTTTTT. Protein sequence: CASSQVTYTGELFF.

The V gene is TRBV6-5, the J gene TRBJ2-7; 8 positions match TRBD1. Looked up from germline, CDR1 is MNHEY and CDR2 is SVGAGI. Trimming removed 7 bases from V and 3 bases from J; junction bases left unmatched: 5. The CDR3 totals 13 residues. The CDR3 DNA is TGTGCCAGCAAGGCAGGGGGCAACTACGAGCAGTACTTC. Translating it yields CASKAGGNYEQYF.